This T cell receptor beta chain was identified in a study of cytomegalovirus exposure and HLA in healthy donors. With respect to this clone: What it binds is unknown.

Repertoires were generated with immunoSEQ multiplex PCR, while TCRdb's copy carries only in-frame clones and drops some. This sample has 150,000 to 200,000 clones, with around 82% found just once. The germline V gene encodes CDR1 KGHSH and CDR2 LQKENI. The V end lost 4 bases, the J end lost 4 bases, and 10 bases lay between the germline ends. The CDR3 spans 13 residues. Study-level results: In vitro assays verified that three CMV-associated chains recognized CMV antigens specifically. With high specificity and sensitivity, the classifier reportedly diagnosed cytomegalovirus status. The tendency of first-cohort TCR clusters to co-occur in the 90 to 150 validation repertoires was the finding of a later analysis.

The origin of this receptor is a man aged 30 to 39 in good health and CMV-seropositive. The rearrangement joins TRBV18 to TRBJ2-5, with a possible D match to TRBD2 (6 bases). Sequencing was carried out using PBMCs. DNA of the CDR3: TGTGCCAGCTCACAGGGAGGCGTAGAGACCCAGTACTTC. Its protein is CASSQGGVETQYF.